This entry is about one T cell receptor (beta chain). No antigen is known for it. TCRdb re-analysed the 5' RACE reads in MiXCR, keeping a single row per CDR3 protein. The table lists 350,000 to 500,000 distinct CDR3 sequences, roughly 18% of them singletons. This sample is part of a study of T-cell memory formation after mild COVID-19. At the level of the study: The study found TCR clusters largely donor specific.

Overall study findings and caveats: A balance of CD4 and CD8 characterized clones contracting day 15 to 85, whereas later expanders leaned CD4+.

This CDR3 is 14 amino acids long. Deletions cut 4 bases from V and 5 bases from J, with 12 bases between. Germline V gene lookup returns CDR1 MNHEY and CDR2 SVGEGT. Sequenced material: PBMCs or a T cell subset sorted from them (not recorded which). The TCR sequence derives from a man younger than 35 who had mild COVID-19 (a few samples of this study predate the infection). Cell type and time point are not known. The chain carries TRBV6-2 or TRBV6-3 and TRBJ1-5; maybe TRBD1 (5 bases). Written as DNA, the CDR3 is TGTGCCAGCAGTTCCCCGCGCAGGGATCAGCCCCAGCATTTT. It translates to CASSSPRRDQPQHF.